These 13 T cell receptor beta chains were all obtained from the same sample, sequenced in a study of OX40 agonist ivuxolimab in advanced cancers. TCRdb's table, derived via immunoSEQ multiplex PCR, lists solely in-frame clones and lacks some. The table records 60,000 to 75,000 clones, 88% of them present only once. The sequencing here drew on CD4+ or CD8+ T cells sorted from blood, taken in a trial of the OX40 agonist ivuxolimab. These receptors originate from an adult with an advanced solid tumor such as melanoma, head and neck, liver or kidney cancer.

V usage is TRBV29-1 and J usage is TRBJ2-3; TRBD1 matches at 8 bases. The CDR3 sequence is 14 residues long. Germline V gene data show CDR1 as SQVTM and CDR2 as ANQGSEA. J lost 5 bases, V lost 7 bases, and 11 bases had no gene match. The CDR3 is CSARLTGGKDTQYF. The CDR3 nucleotides are TGCAGCGCCCGGCTTACAGGGGGGAAAGATACGCAGTATTTT.

The gene calls are TRBV7-2 and TRBJ2-2; 14 bases line up with TRBD2. CDR1 is SGHTA, CDR2 FQGNSA, per germline. The V segment lost 4 bases and the J segment 0 bases; nucleotides outside the gene matches: 7. This CDR3 has 19 residues. CDR3 amino acids: CASSSTGTSGGPNTGELFF. DNA for the CDR3: TGTGCCAGCAGCTCCACCGGGACTAGCGGGGGCCCGAACACCGGGGAGCTGTTTTTT. The full variable domain, its missing parts supplied by reference TRBV7-2 and TRBJ2-2, is GAGVSQSPSNKVTEKGKDVELRCDPISGHTALYWYRQSLGQGLEFLIYFQGNSAPDKSGLPSDRFSAERTGGSVSTLTIQRTQQEDSAVYLCASSSTGTSGGPNTGELFFGEGSRLTVL.

V and J are TRBV7-8 and TRBJ2-7; D is ambiguous. Germline V gene lookup returns CDR1 SGHVS and CDR2 FQNEAQ. The CDR3 totals 14 residues. V was clipped by 1 base and J by 5 bases, with 12 bases between them. CDR3 in amino acids: CASSLGGRSDEQYF. DNA of the CDR3: TGTGCCAGCAGCTTAGGAGGAAGGAGCGACGAGCAGTACTTC.

The chain is built from TRBV7-6 and TRBJ2-5, with TRBD1 matching over 7 bases. V lost 1 base to trimming and J lost 5 bases; unmatched junction nucleotides: 7. Germline values: CDR1 SGHVS, CDR2 FNYEAQ. CDR3 size: 15 residues. The CDR3 nucleotides read TGTGCCAGCAGCTTAGGACGAGGGGGCGGGGAGACCCAGTACTTC. Translation gives CASSLGRGGGETQYF.

The rearrangement links TRBV7-2 to TRBJ2-2; D is ambiguous. This CDR3 comprises 15 residues. Germline values: CDR1 SGHTA, CDR2 FQGNSA. With 4 bases removed from V and 4 bases from J, the gap between germline ends came to 13 bases. The CDR3: CASSSRVAGTGELFF. The CDR3 DNA sequence: TGTGCCAGCAGCTCCCGGGTCGCAGGCACCGGGGAGCTGTTTTTT.

The chain employs TRBV30 and TRBJ2-1, with D hard to call. Trimming pared 6 bases from V and 10 bases from J, leaving 13 bases between. This CDR3 spans 11 amino acids. CDR1 and CDR2 from the germline V gene are GTSNPN and SVGIG (reference sequence). In nucleotides, the CDR3 is TGTGCCTGCCACGAATCAGGCGAGCAGTTCTTC. This translates into CACHESGEQFF.

This sequence joins TRBV7-2 and TRBJ2-3; 10 bases map to TRBD1. The trim removed 5 bases at V and 3 bases at J, leaving 8 bases unmatched. This CDR3 has 16 amino acids. Germline assignment: CDR1 SGHTA and CDR2 FQGNSA. The CDR3 reads CASSTLPGQGTDTQYF. The CDR3 DNA reads TGTGCCAGCAGCACCTTACCGGGACAGGGGACAGATACGCAGTATTTT. Full variable domain (outside the CDR3, taken from reference TRBV7-2 and TRBJ2-3): GAGVSQSPSNKVTEKGKDVELRCDPISGHTALYWYRQSLGQGLEFLIYFQGNSAPDKSGLPSDRFSAERTGGSVSTLTIQRTQQEDSAVYLCASSTLPGQGTDTQYFGPGTRLTVL.

The genes are TRBV7-2 and TRBJ1-4; D is unresolved. The germline CDR1 and CDR2 sequences are SGHTA and FQGNSA. Trimming pared 4 bases from V and 5 bases from J, leaving 17 bases between. The CDR3 covers 16 residues. In DNA form, the CDR3 reads TGTGCCAGCAGCTCGAGAACGGGTGGCCTAAATGAAAAACTGTTTTTT. This gives the protein CASSSRTGGLNEKLFF.

This clone was found a few times. The gene calls are TRBV30 and TRBJ2-3; 10 bases fit TRBD1. The germline CDR1 and CDR2 sequences are GTSNPN and SVGIG (reference sequence). The CDR3 contains 14 residues. V was pared by 3 bases and J by 3 bases, with 3 bases of the junction left unmatched. The chain's CDR3 is CAWRWGQGTDTQYF. CDR3 sequence (DNA): TGTGCCTGGAGATGGGGACAGGGGACAGATACGCAGTATTTT.

This clone has just one count. This rearrangement joins TRBV19 to TRBJ1-5, with unresolved D. V gave up 2 bases and J gave up 5 bases, with 4 bases separating them. This CDR3 region has 12 residues. Per the germline V gene, CDR1 is LNHDA and CDR2 is SQIVND (reference sequence). The CDR3 here is CASSIIDQPQHF. The CDR3 DNA reads as TGTGCCAGTAGTATAATAGATCAGCCCCAGCATTTT.

This chain connects TRBV5-4 to TRBJ1-2; perhaps TRBD1 as D (6 bases). CDR3 size: 12 residues. Germline V gene lookup returns CDR1 SGHNT and CDR2 YYREEE (reference sequence). V dropped 4 bases and J dropped 8 bases, with 12 bases sitting between them. The CDR3 DNA reads as TGTGCCAGCAGCCAATCAGGGGAAGGCTACACCTTC. It encodes CASSQSGEGYTF.

V and J are TRBV18 and TRBJ2-4; D might be TRBD2 (6 bases). The CDR3 is 16 residues long. Trimming took 0 bases from V and 0 from J, leaving 9 bases between them. Germline CDR1 KGHSH, CDR2 LQKENI. CDR3 protein: CASSPPTGLAKNIQYF. The CDR3, as DNA: TGTGCCAGCTCACCACCTACGGGACTAGCCAAAAACATTCAGTACTTC.

J is TRBJ1-1 and V is TRBV4-3; 7 nucleotides agree with TRBD1. This CDR3 is built from 16 residues. After removal of 0 bases from V and 7 bases from J, the junction contained 11 bases not matched to a gene. The germline V gene has CDR1 LGHNA and CDR2 YSLEER. The CDR3 protein is CASSQDLGRQGYEAFF. For the CDR3, the DNA is TGCGCCAGCAGCCAAGATCTAGGGAGACAGGGTTATGAAGCTTTCTTT.